This T cell receptor beta chain was documented in a study of CD8 T cells in Susac syndrome. Study-level results: The study's TCR sequencing and HLA analysis covered a relatively small number of individuals, and the study acknowledged this.

V lost 5 bases, J lost 1 base, and 10 bases lay in between. This CDR3 has 13 residues. Germline CDR1 is SGDLS and CDR2 is YYNGEE. On this clonotype itself: Its antigen is unknown.

When the RNA was reverse transcribed, random hexamers were used with an input of roughly 0.45 to 1 ug. It was immunoSEQ multiplex PCR that amplified TCR beta CDR3 across 54 Vbeta and 13 Jbeta. Each CDR3 protein is one row after TCRdb ran MiXCR on the immunoSEQ multiplex PCR reads. This table has about 130,000 distinct CDR3 sequences, over 90% appearing once. The J gene is TRBJ2-7, the V gene TRBV9, with TRBD1 as a possible D gene (5 bases). The specimen was CD8+ T cells from PBMCs. The receptor's source is a human donor with multiple sclerosis. Written as DNA, the CDR3 is TGTGCCAGCAGTGGTAAGGGGTCCTACGAGCAGTACTTC. This gives the protein CASSGKGSYEQYF.